This T cell receptor beta chain is from a study of blood T cells in healthy people across ages. Study-level background: The capture of about one barcoded beta molecule per two T cells was achieved by template switching. Findings and limits, study-wide: With donor CMV status unknown, expanded clonotype changes were possibly confounded. Diversity of TCR beta per million T cells declined in a roughly linear way with age.

Germline CDR1 SNHLY, CDR2 FYNNEI. The CDR3 consists of 14 residues. Between the trimmed V and J ends, which lost 4 bases and 3 bases, there was a span of 10 bases. With respect to this clonotype: As yet, its antigen is unknown.

Extraction of total RNA produced a minimum of 5.5 micrograms from each sample. PCR was performed a second time for roughly 7 to 12 cycles using a sample-barcoded 5' primer and a J-beta primer mix. In TCRdb, the 5' RACE reads were re-called with MiXCR into one record per CDR3 protein. The table lists approximately 690,000 distinct CDR3 sequences, approximately 59% of them singletons. Sequenced input: blood. The receptor was isolated from a man in his fifties or sixties in good health. V and J are TRBV2 and TRBJ1-5; D gene uncertain. CDR3 loop: CASSGLRDNQPQHF. CDR3 nucleotides: TGTGCCAGCAGTGGTTTGAGGGACAATCAGCCCCAGCATTTT.